Below are 17 T cell receptor beta chains sequenced from a single sample in a study of identical twins. TCRdb called the 5' RACE reads again in MiXCR, with one record for every CDR3 protein. Seen here are more than 600,000 distinct CDR3 sequences, roughly 18% observed once, and the top ten hold about an eighth. In addition, the sample was reused for a study of T cells expressing NK-cell markers.

Sequencing input: PBMCs. The source of these receptors is a woman younger than 30 in good health.

The chain combines TRBV6-1 with TRBJ2-6, with a weak D call TRBD1 (6 bases). Deletions cut 9 bases from V and 1 base from J, with 10 bases between. Per the germline V gene, CDR1 is MNHNS and CDR2 is SASEGT. This CDR3 contains 14 residues. The CDR3 loop is CASNTGSGANVLTF. In DNA form, the CDR3 reads TGTGCCAGTAATACAGGGTCTGGGGCCAACGTCCTGACTTTC.

This clonotype has only a few counts. The chain joins TRBV7-2 to TRBJ2-3, with 8 bases matching TRBD2. Germline V gives CDR1 SGHTA, CDR2 FQGNSA. The CDR3 covers 16 residues. Losses at the gene ends were 5 bases for V and 3 bases for J; bases not matched to a gene: 10. Here the CDR3 reads CASSPMGAGVTDTQYF. For the CDR3, the DNA is TGTGCCAGCAGCCCGATGGGAGCGGGAGTAACAGATACGCAGTATTTT. Drawing the rest from reference TRBV7-2 and TRBJ2-3, the complete variable domain is GAGVSQSPSNKVTEKGKDVELRCDPISGHTALYWYRQSLGQGLEFLIYFQGNSAPDKSGLPSDRFSAERTGGSVSTLTIQRTQQEDSAVYLCASSPMGAGVTDTQYFGPGTRLTVL.

At least ten counts were recorded for this clonotype. V gene TRBV7-2 combines with J gene TRBJ1-1; 7 bases line up with TRBD1. Germline V gene lookup returns CDR1 SGHTA and CDR2 FQGNSA. This CDR3 has 14 residues. V was clipped by 5 bases and J by 2 bases; unmatched bases: 5. CDR3 region: CASSVRGSNTEAFF. The CDR3 bases are TGTGCCAGCAGCGTCAGGGGGAGCAACACTGAAGCTTTCTTT. Drawing the rest from reference TRBV7-2 and TRBJ1-1, the complete variable domain is GAGVSQSPSNKVTEKGKDVELRCDPISGHTALYWYRQSLGQGLEFLIYFQGNSAPDKSGLPSDRFSAERTGGSVSTLTIQRTQQEDSAVYLCASSVRGSNTEAFFGQGTRLTVV.

This clonotype has a handful of counts. The rearrangement links TRBV7-3 to TRBJ2-4; 7 nucleotides line up with TRBD1. The CDR3 runs 13 residues. The germline V gene has CDR1 SGHTA and CDR2 FQGTGA. V shed 5 bases and J 6 bases; nucleotides not matched to a gene: 4. CDR3 sequence (DNA): TGTGCCAGCAGCCGGGACAGCAGAAACATTCAGTACTTC. This sequence encodes CASSRDSRNIQYF. The full variable domain, in which reference TRBV7-3 and TRBJ2-4 provide the parts outside the CDR3, is GAGVSQTPSNKVTEKGKYVELRCDPISGHTALYWYRQSLGQGPEFLIYFQGTGAADDSGLPNDRFFAVRPEGSVSTLKIQRTERGDSAVYLCASSRDSRNIQYFGAGTRLSVL.

The chain joins TRBV5-1 to TRBJ2-1; 13 nucleotides agree with TRBD2. CDR1 and CDR2 (germline): SGHRS, YFSETQ. The CDR3 has 17 residues. J was trimmed by 4 bases and V by 4 bases; bases with no gene match: 8. CDR3 sequence: CASSAWTSGGTYNEQFF. The CDR3 DNA is TGCGCCAGCAGCGCCTGGACTAGCGGGGGAACATACAATGAGCAGTTCTTC.

The chain links TRBV12-3 or TRBV12-4 to TRBJ2-1, with 7 positions matching TRBD2. The V segment lost 4 bases and the J segment 4 bases; nucleotides outside the gene matches: 7. The CDR3 is 15 residues long. This CDR3 reads CASSWGGAVYNEQFF. CDR3 nucleotide sequence: TGTGCCAGCAGTTGGGGAGGGGCTGTGTACAATGAGCAGTTCTTC.

This clonotype was counted between two and nine times. The chain couples TRBV19 to TRBJ2-1; 8 nucleotides line up with TRBD2. The CDR3 has 15 residues. From germline, CDR1 is LNHDA and CDR2 SQIVND (reference sequence). The V gene end was trimmed by 4 bases and the J gene end by 7 bases; junction bases not matched to a gene: 9. The CDR3 protein is CASSTLAGKGNEQFF. The CDR3 nucleotides read TGTGCCAGTAGTACCTTAGCGGGGAAGGGGAATGAGCAGTTCTTC.

The chain employs TRBV20-1 and TRBJ2-3; 8 positions agree with TRBD2. CDR3 length equals 13 residues. CDR1 and CDR2 (germline): DFQATT, SNEGSKA (reference sequence). J gave up 9 bases and V 5 bases, and 10 bases lay outside the gene matches. CDR3 DNA: TGCAGTGCTCTGGGAGCGGGAGCGGTGACGCAGTATTTT. Residues: CSALGAGAVTQYF.

This clonotype has at least ten counts. The chain links TRBV11-2 to TRBJ2-1; D may match TRBD1 or TRBD2 (6 bases each). The CDR3 covers 16 residues. Deletions cut 7 bases from V and 3 bases from J, with 19 bases between. Germline V gene lookup returns CDR1 SGHAT and CDR2 FQNNGV. The CDR3 loop is CASTTMGGEYYNEQFF. The CDR3, as DNA: TGTGCCAGCACCACGATGGGGGGCGAGTACTACAATGAGCAGTTCTTC.

The chain joins TRBV10-3 to TRBJ2-7; no clear D. Germline CDR1 and CDR2: ENHRY and SYGVKD. V gave up 4 bases and J gave up 5 bases, with 9 bases separating them. The CDR3 is 12 amino acids. The CDR3 nucleotides read TGTGCCATCAGTGCCTCCTTGAACGAGCAGTACTTC. The encoded protein is CAISASLNEQYF.

This clonotype was recorded a few times. This chain links TRBV6-4 with TRBJ1-6; D is undetermined. V was pared by 7 bases and J by 5 bases, with 12 bases between. CDR3 length: 14 amino acids. Germline V lookup: CDR1 MRHNA, CDR2 SNTAGT. In DNA form, the CDR3 reads TGTGCCAGCACACCGCCCTCGAATAATTCACCCCTCCACTTT. Its protein product is CASTPPSNNSPLHF.

A few counts support this clonotype. J is TRBJ2-5 and V is TRBV20-1; tentatively, D is TRBD2 (5 bases). Deletions cut 1 base from V and 2 bases from J, with 11 bases between. The CDR3 length is 14 residues. Germline values: CDR1 DFQATT, CDR2 SNEGSKA (reference sequence). CDR3 amino acids: CSARVASPQETQYF. CDR3 in DNA: TGCAGTGCTAGAGTGGCTAGCCCTCAAGAGACCCAGTACTTC.

This clonotype has at least ten counts. This chain connects TRBV5-1 to TRBJ2-1; D remains ambiguous. CDR1 is SGHRS, CDR2 YFSETQ, per germline. The CDR3 loop spans 16 amino acids. V was clipped by 2 bases and J by 0 bases, with 12 bases between them. CDR3: CASSLGPRSSYNEQFF. The CDR3 DNA reads as TGCGCCAGCAGCTTAGGACCCCGAAGCTCCTACAATGAGCAGTTCTTC. Variable domain in full (rest from reference TRBV5-1 and TRBJ2-1): KAGVTQTPRYLIKTRGQQVTLSCSPISGHRSVSWYQQTPGQGLQFLFEYFSETQRNKGNFPGRFSGRQFSNSRSEMNVSTLELGDSALYLCASSLGPRSSYNEQFFGPGTRLTVL.

V and J are TRBV4-2 and TRBJ2-2; the D is unclear. Germline V lookup: CDR1 LGHNA, CDR2 YNFKEQ. Trimming removed 0 bases from V and 6 bases from J, with 11 bases in between. The CDR3 runs to 15 residues. This chain's CDR3 is CASSQESGPAGELFF. CDR3 DNA sequence: TGTGCCAGCAGCCAAGAGTCCGGGCCCGCCGGGGAGCTGTTTTTT.

The V call is TRBV12-3 or TRBV12-4, the J call TRBJ1-4; a possible D gene is TRBD1 (5 bases). Trimming cost V 6 bases and J 8 bases, with 10 bases left between them. The CDR3 covers 12 residues. Written as DNA, the CDR3 is TGTGCCAGCAGCGGGGGTTGGGAAAAACTGTTTTTT. Translated, it gives CASSGGWEKLFF.

This clonotype was picked up a small number of times. The CDR3 region is CARSFQVPTSTDTQYF. CDR3 coding DNA: TGTGCCAGAAGCTTTCAGGTACCCACTAGCACAGATACGCAGTATTTT. The J gene is TRBJ2-3, the V gene TRBV5-3; D is unresolved. TRBV5-3 is an open reading frame, and its role is uncertain. The length of the CDR3 is 16 residues. Trimming removed 2 bases from V and 0 bases from J, with 13 bases in between.

The V and J genes are TRBV3-1 and TRBJ1-2; 7 positions match TRBD1. The CDR3 has 15 amino acids. Germline assignment: CDR1 LGHDT and CDR2 YNNKEL (reference sequence). The V gene end was trimmed by 7 bases and the J gene end by 0 bases; junction bases not matched to a gene: 8. CDR3 bases: TGTGCCAGCACCCTCCTGGACAGGCCTAACTATGGCTACACCTTC. It codes for CASTLLDRPNYGYTF. The whole variable domain, filled in from reference TRBV3-1 and TRBJ1-2, reads DTAVSQTPKYLVTQMGNDKSIKCEQNLGHDTMYWYKQDSKKFLKIMFSYNNKELIINETVPNRFSPKSPDKAHLNLHINSLELGDSAVYFCASTLLDRPNYGYTFGSGTRLTVV.